The clone carrying this TCR beta chain has a count of ten or more. Its specificity is not known. The data are from a study of regulatory T cells in long-lasting Graves disease. The germline V gene encodes CDR1 MNHEY and CDR2 SVGAGI. This CDR3 is 13 amino acids long. Trimming stripped 0 bases from V and 4 bases from J, with 6 bases between. CDR3-region Arm-PCR and iRepertoire HTBI primers produced the TCR beta libraries. One entry per CDR3 protein results from TCRdb running MiXCR on the multiplex PCR reads. The sample lists 350,000 to 500,000 distinct CDR3 sequences; 20% to 25% were seen once. General study points: In persistent patients, shared public clonotypes (around 2,600) outnumbered those in new patients (about 970). There were preferences for TRBV28, TRBJ1-2 and TRBJ2-5 in persistent disease.

Time point described: persistent/refractory GD, antithyroid drugs over 5 years with positive TRAb. The TCR library was prepared using RNA isolated from PBMCs. Diagnosis followed American Thyroid Association guidelines for Graves' disease. The clonotype was recovered from a female donor with Graves disease. The chain employs TRBV6-5 and TRBJ2-5; a possible D gene is TRBD1 (6 bases). The sample here was peripheral blood mononuclear cells (PBMCs), taken when the disease was refractory, from a patient treated with antithyroid drugs. The CDR3 sequence is CASSYSRGETQYF. The CDR3 DNA sequence: TGTGCCAGCAGTTACTCCAGGGGAGAGACCCAGTACTTC.